A selection of T cell receptor beta chains follows, all from one sample in a study of cytomegalovirus exposure and HLA in healthy donors. TCRdb's table, derived via immunoSEQ multiplex PCR, lists solely in-frame clones and lacks some. The profile shows about 150,000 clones, around 84% of them singletons. The sequenced material came from PBMCs. Source of these receptors: a man younger than 30 in good health and CMV-seronegative. Each CDR3 is given without its conserved first and last residue.

TRBV5-1,ASSLGAGVRPDTQY
TRBV5-1,ASSRGQSSTYNSPLH
TRBV28,ASRGASGSGDEQF
TRBV7-2,ASSPSPSRLRLYEQY
TRBV7-3,ASRPAWGENTEAF
TRBV6-5,ASSYRSMGGNTIY
TRBV7-8,ASSLLQGDRQTQY
TRBV28,ASSFPTSGRGTGELF
TRBV19,ATKPPLGQGAGELF
TRBV29-1,SVERGGAPKQY
TRBV12-5,ASGLGQNTEAF
TRBV7-8,ASSSPPEQF
TRBV6-6,ASSYREEYDEQF
TRBV5-1,ASSPTGTYEQY
TRBV4-3,ASSQDQGANYNEQF
TRBV19,APDRGTYEQY
TRBV7-8,ASSLERPNTEAF
TRBV5-1,ASSSGGSDYGYT
TRBV4-1,ASSQVLGTGNYGYT
TRBV6-6,ASSIRDRVTEAF
TRBV27,ASSSSGGGRGRETQY
TRBV4-3,ASSQDRGYPHTDTQY
TRBV19,ASSIVGASQPQH
TRBV5-6,ASSLLAQGTFNEKLF
TRBV5-6,ASSPRAGDRETQY
TRBV4-1,ASSQDRGSGNTIY
TRBV27,ASSLSAGDKYQPQH
TRBV2,ASSEAVSSYEQY
TRBV12-5,ASGWTLPQGAMNTEAF
TRBV29-1,SVERNRVGVTEAF
TRBV4-1,ASSQRESDSPLH
TRBV5-1,ASSFNSDRVGYNEQF
TRBV6-1,ASTQTGTYGYT
TRBV6-5,ASSYSTLSYNEQF
TRBV11-3,ASSFGEDEQY
TRBV29-1,SVEGDEQY
TRBV19,ASSLTRDRGMNTEAF
TRBV5-6,ATKGAARGNTIY
TRBV7-9,ASSSKGEAYEQY
TRBV7-6,ASSRPSLFQEAQY
TRBV10-3,AINDRGTEAF
TRBV7-2,ASSRQGRQETQY
TRBV5-5,ASGTGESNTIY
TRBV5-1,ASSLRTSDRGDGYT
TRBV9,ASSVGLATEQY
TRBV19,ASSRWQFGLAGLFSYNEQF